Following are 21 T cell receptor beta chains from one sample sequenced in a study of patients and donors after allogeneic stem cell transplantation. TCRdb redid the calling of the RT-PCR reads with MiXCR, one entry per CDR3 protein. In the table there are hundreds of thousands of distinct CDR3 sequences, approximately 16% of which are singletons. The sequencing input was blood, either unsorted or a sorted T cell fraction (not recorded which). All receptors derive from a human donor who was either an allogeneic HSCT recipient or a stem cell or donor lymphocyte infusion donor (not recorded which). It is not recorded whose cells these are; they may come from a transplant donor.

This clonotype has a handful of counts. J is TRBJ2-4 and V is TRBV30, with D maybe TRBD1 (6 bases). CDR1 is GTSNPN and CDR2 is SVGIG in the germline V gene (reference sequence). Trimming stripped 4 bases from V and 1 base from J, with 17 bases between. The CDR3 extends over 16 amino acids. DNA of the CDR3: TGTGCCTGGAAAAGGACAGCCGGTAGGGCCAAAAACATTCAGTACTTC. This codes for CAWKRTAGRAKNIQYF.

This clonotype has just a few counts. The chain links TRBV18 to TRBJ2-5; no reliable D call. Germline CDR1 KGHSH, CDR2 LQKENI. V shed 5 bases and J shed 5 bases, with 9 bases lying between them. The CDR3 contains 12 residues. CDR3 protein: CASSTKGETQYF. The CDR3 nucleotides read TGTGCCAGCTCAACAAAAGGGGAGACCCAGTACTTC.

This clonotype showed up many times. CDR3 protein: CASSQQLAGGQYEQYF. CDR3 DNA sequence: TGCGCCAGCAGCCAACAACTAGCGGGGGGACAGTACGAGCAGTACTTC. This chain connects TRBV4-3 to TRBJ2-7, with TRBD2 matching 12 bases. V shed 2 bases, J shed 4 bases, and the junction held 6 bases outside the gene matches. The CDR3 spans 16 residues. Per the germline V gene, CDR1 is LGHNA and CDR2 is YSLEER.

The chain couples TRBV6-2 or TRBV6-3 to TRBJ2-2, with a weak D call TRBD2 (6 bases). CDR3 length equals 17 residues. Germline CDR1 and CDR2: MNHEY and SVGEGT. The V gene lost 2 bases and the J gene lost 1 base, with 14 bases spanning the gap. The CDR3 protein is CASSYAVTSLNTGELFF. The CDR3 DNA reads as TGTGCCAGCAGTTACGCGGTGACTAGTTTGAACACCGGGGAGCTGTTTTTT.

This clonotype was counted ten times or more. The genes are TRBV11-2 and TRBJ2-1; D might be TRBD2 (6 bases). The CDR3 is 14 residues long. V was trimmed by 2 bases and J by 6 bases, leaving 11 bases between them. Germline lookup yields CDR1 SGHAT and CDR2 FQNNGV. The CDR3 DNA reads as TGTGCCAGCAGCTTATCGGGAGCGCCCAATGAGCAGTTCTTC. This translates into CASSLSGAPNEQFF.

The chain's CDR3 is CASSLKGKEQYF. The CDR3 nucleotides read TGTGCCAGCAGCTTAAAAGGGAAAGAGCAGTACTTC. The chain links TRBV7-8 to TRBJ2-7; D gene ambiguous. The V gene's germline CDR1 is SGHVS and CDR2 FQNEAQ. V lost 2 bases to trimming and J lost 7 bases, with 9 bases between them. The CDR3 is made up of 12 amino acids.

Many counts were recorded for this clonotype. V usage is TRBV29-1 and J usage is TRBJ2-5, with 7 bases identical to TRBD2. The germline V gene has CDR1 SQVTM and CDR2 ANQGSEA. The CDR3 runs 14 residues. J was trimmed by 2 bases and V by 4 bases; bases with no gene match: 7. Here the CDR3 reads CSVGRASGQETQYF. The CDR3 DNA is TGCAGCGTTGGACGGGCTAGCGGACAAGAGACCCAGTACTTC.

This clonotype was counted between two and nine times. This chain uses TRBV9 with TRBJ2-1, with 10 bases matching TRBD1. The germline CDR1 and CDR2 sequences are SGDLS and YYNGEE. The CDR3 runs to 16 residues. V dropped 4 bases and J dropped 6; count of bases not matched to a gene: 10. CDR3 in amino acids: CASSPRGDRGRNEQFF. For the CDR3, the DNA is TGTGCCAGCAGCCCTAGAGGGGACAGGGGTCGCAATGAGCAGTTCTTC. The variable domain in full, completed from reference TRBV9 and TRBJ2-1, reads DSGVTQTPKHLITATGQRVTLRCSPRSGDLSVYWYQQSLDQGLQFLIQYYNGEERAKGNILERFSAQQFPDLHSELNLSSLELGDSALYFCASSPRGDRGRNEQFFGPGTRLTVL.

This clonotype has just a few counts. The chain couples TRBV20-1 to TRBJ1-1; D call uncertain. Trimming removed 0 bases at V and 4 bases at J, with 12 bases between. The CDR3 length is 14 residues. Germline V gives CDR1 DFQATT, CDR2 SNEGSKA (reference sequence). CDR3 amino acids: CSARDLRGGTEAFF. CDR3 coding DNA: TGCAGTGCTAGAGATCTGCGGGGTGGCACTGAAGCTTTCTTT.

There are many counts of this clonotype. The genes are TRBV6-1 and TRBJ1-6, with a tentative D call TRBD1 (5 bases). In germline, CDR1 is MNHNS, CDR2 SASEGT. This CDR3 region has 14 residues. Trimming removed 8 bases at V and 7 bases at J, with 15 bases between. The CDR3 nucleotides are TGTGCCAGCTGGAATCCGGGACCCAATTCACCCCTCCACTTT. Translation: CASWNPGPNSPLHF.

This clonotype was seen a few times. The gene calls are TRBV7-3 and TRBJ2-1, with 11 bases lining up with TRBD2. The CDR3 is 17 residues long. Germline V gene data show CDR1 as SGHTA and CDR2 as FQGTGA. Trimming removed 2 bases from V and 4 bases from J; junction bases left unmatched: 7. The CDR3 loop is CASSLSPSGGTYNEQFF. CDR3 DNA sequence: TGTGCCAGCAGCTTATCGCCTAGCGGGGGGACGTACAATGAGCAGTTCTTC.

The chain employs TRBV20-1 and TRBJ2-5, with a possible D match to TRBD2 (6 bases). Trimming cost V 0 bases and J 2 bases, with 13 bases left between them. The CDR3 contains 15 residues. CDR1 is DFQATT, CDR2 SNEGSKA, per germline (reference sequence). Written as DNA, the CDR3 is TGCAGTGCTAGAGAGAGGGTGAGCGGGCAAGAGACCCAGTACTTC. Amino acid sequence: CSARERVSGQETQYF.

The J gene is TRBJ1-5, the V gene TRBV5-5; D is possibly TRBD1 (6 bases). The CDR3 is 15 amino acids. Germline V gene lookup returns CDR1 SGHKS and CDR2 YYEKEE (reference sequence). V dropped 4 bases and J dropped 7 bases, with 18 bases sitting between them. As DNA, the CDR3 is TGTGCCAGCAGCCTAGACTCGGGGGCCTACCAGCCCCAGCATTTT. Residues: CASSLDSGAYQPQHF.

The V gene is TRBV2, the J gene TRBJ2-1, with 12 bases identical to TRBD1. The CDR3 runs 16 residues. CDR1 SNHLY and CDR2 FYNNEI come from the germline V gene. With 6 bases clipped from V and 9 bases from J, the junction kept 12 bases outside the gene matches. CDR3 sequence reads: CASRLPVGQGAAEQFF. CDR3 nucleotides: TGTGCCAGCAGGCTGCCGGTGGGACAGGGGGCGGCTGAGCAGTTCTTC.

The chain joins TRBV7-2 to TRBJ2-7; 10 bases fit TRBD2. Trimming took 5 bases from V and 4 from J; bases not matched to a gene: 11. The CDR3 contains 16 residues. Germline V gives CDR1 SGHTA, CDR2 FQGNSA. CDR3 nucleotides: TGTGCCAGCAGCCATCAGAGCGGGAGGGGTTGGTACGAGCAGTACTTC. Residues: CASSHQSGRGWYEQYF.

This clonotype has ten or more counts. This sequence joins TRBV6-1 and TRBJ2-1, with 7 bases fitting TRBD1. Germline lookup yields CDR1 MNHNS and CDR2 SASEGT. The CDR3 covers 15 residues. V trimming: 4 bases; J trimming: 1 base; junction bases outside the gene matches: 4. CDR3 nucleotide sequence: TGTGCCAGCAGTGCTGGGACAGAATCCTACAATGAGCAGTTCTTC. Amino acid sequence: CASSAGTESYNEQFF.

V and J are TRBV12-5 and TRBJ2-1; D might be TRBD1 or TRBD2, each matching 5 bases. Germline lookup yields CDR1 LGHNT and CDR2 FRNRAP. This CDR3 comprises 13 residues. The V end was cut by 1 base, the J end by 7 bases, with 8 bases between. CDR3 residues: CASGLARGNEQFF. DNA of the CDR3: TGTGCTAGTGGTTTGGCGAGGGGAAATGAGCAGTTCTTC.

The CDR3: CASSEPQGTGKLFF. CDR3 sequence (DNA): TGTGCCAGCAGTGAACCCCAGGGGACGGGAAAACTGTTTTTT. The chain combines TRBV25-1 with TRBJ1-4, with D tentatively TRBD1 (6 bases). The germline CDR1 and CDR2 sequences are MGHDK and SYGVNS. The CDR3 extends over 14 amino acids. Trimming pared 2 bases from V and 10 bases from J, leaving 14 bases between.

The genes are TRBV6-5 and TRBJ2-1; D gene ambiguous. Germline values: CDR1 MNHEY, CDR2 SVGAGI. Trimming shortened V by 2 bases and J by 0 bases, and 11 bases separated the two germline ends. The CDR3 extends over 16 amino acids. The CDR3 DNA reads TGTGCCAGCAGTTACACCTTAGAATTCTCCTACAATGAGCAGTTCTTC. Translated: CASSYTLEFSYNEQFF.

This clonotype was counted ten times or more. The chain joins TRBV10-3 to TRBJ2-7; 8 bases fit TRBD1. From germline, CDR1 is ENHRY and CDR2 SYGVKD. This CDR3 comprises 13 residues. V lost 9 bases and J lost 0; bases outside the gene matches: 4. The CDR3 region has the DNA TGTGCCATGTCGGACAGGGCCTCCTACGAGCAGTACTTC. Protein sequence: CAMSDRASYEQYF.

This chain connects TRBV4-2 to TRBJ2-1; TRBD2 matches at 9 bases. The V segment lost 6 bases and the J segment 15 bases; nucleotides outside the gene matches: 18. The germline gives CDR1 LGHNA, CDR2 YNFKEQ. This CDR3 contains 15 residues. The DNA for the CDR3 is TGTGCCAGCAGACGGAGTAGCGGGAGATTAAAGGGGTTGTTCTTC. Translated, it gives CASRRSSGRLKGLFF.